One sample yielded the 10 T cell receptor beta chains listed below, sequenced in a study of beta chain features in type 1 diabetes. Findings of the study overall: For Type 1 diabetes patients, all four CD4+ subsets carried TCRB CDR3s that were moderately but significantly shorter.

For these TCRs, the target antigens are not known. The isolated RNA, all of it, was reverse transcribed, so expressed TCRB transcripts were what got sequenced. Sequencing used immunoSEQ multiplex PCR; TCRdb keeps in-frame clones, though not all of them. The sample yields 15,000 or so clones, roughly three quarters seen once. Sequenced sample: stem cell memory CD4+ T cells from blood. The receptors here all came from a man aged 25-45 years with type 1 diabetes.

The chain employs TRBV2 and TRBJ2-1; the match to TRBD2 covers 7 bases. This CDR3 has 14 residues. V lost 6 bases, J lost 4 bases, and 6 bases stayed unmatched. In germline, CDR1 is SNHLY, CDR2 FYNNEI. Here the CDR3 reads CASSASGNYNEQFF. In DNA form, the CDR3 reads TGTGCCAGCAGCGCTAGCGGTAATTACAATGAGCAGTTCTTC.

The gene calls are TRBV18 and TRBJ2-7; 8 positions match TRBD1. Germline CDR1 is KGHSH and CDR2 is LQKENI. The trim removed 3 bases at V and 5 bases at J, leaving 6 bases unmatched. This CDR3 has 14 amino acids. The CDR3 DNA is TGTGCCAGCTCACCGGGGACAGGCGAGGACGAGCAGTACTTC. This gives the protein CASSPGTGEDEQYF.

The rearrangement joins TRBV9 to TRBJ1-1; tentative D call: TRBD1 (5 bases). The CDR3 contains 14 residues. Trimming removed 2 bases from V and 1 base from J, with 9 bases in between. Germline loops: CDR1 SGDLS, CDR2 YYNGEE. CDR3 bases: TGTGCCAGCAGCGTCTCAACAGGGAACACTGAAGCTTTCTTT. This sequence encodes CASSVSTGNTEAFF.

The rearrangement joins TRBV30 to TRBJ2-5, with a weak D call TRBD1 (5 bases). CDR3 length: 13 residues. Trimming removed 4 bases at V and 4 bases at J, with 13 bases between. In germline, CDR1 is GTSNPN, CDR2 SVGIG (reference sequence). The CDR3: CAWKSQGRETQYF. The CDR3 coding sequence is TGTGCCTGGAAGAGCCAGGGCCGAGAGACCCAGTACTTC.

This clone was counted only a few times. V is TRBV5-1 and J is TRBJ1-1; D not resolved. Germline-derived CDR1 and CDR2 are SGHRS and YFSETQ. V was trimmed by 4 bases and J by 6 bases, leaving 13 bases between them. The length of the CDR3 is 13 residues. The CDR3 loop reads CASSLISGAEAFF. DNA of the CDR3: TGCGCCAGCAGCCTTATCTCCGGGGCTGAAGCTTTCTTT.

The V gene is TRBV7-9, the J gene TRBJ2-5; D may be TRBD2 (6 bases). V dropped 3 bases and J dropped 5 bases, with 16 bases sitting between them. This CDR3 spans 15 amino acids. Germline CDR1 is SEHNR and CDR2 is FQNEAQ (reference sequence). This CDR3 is CASSFSGGAGETQYF. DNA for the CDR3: TGTGCCAGCAGCTTCAGCGGAGGGGCCGGGGAGACCCAGTACTTC.

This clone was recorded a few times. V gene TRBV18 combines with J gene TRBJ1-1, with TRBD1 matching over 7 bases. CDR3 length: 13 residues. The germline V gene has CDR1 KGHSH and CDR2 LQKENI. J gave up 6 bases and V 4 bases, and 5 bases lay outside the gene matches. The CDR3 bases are TGTGCCAGCTCACGACAGGGATATCCTGAAGCTTTCTTT. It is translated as CASSRQGYPEAFF.

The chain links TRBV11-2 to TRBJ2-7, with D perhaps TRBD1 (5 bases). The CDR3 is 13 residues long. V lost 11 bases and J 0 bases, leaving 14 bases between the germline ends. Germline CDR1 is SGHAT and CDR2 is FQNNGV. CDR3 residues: CAFSYRSSYEQYF. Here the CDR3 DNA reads TGTGCCTTCTCATACAGGAGCTCCTACGAGCAGTACTTC.

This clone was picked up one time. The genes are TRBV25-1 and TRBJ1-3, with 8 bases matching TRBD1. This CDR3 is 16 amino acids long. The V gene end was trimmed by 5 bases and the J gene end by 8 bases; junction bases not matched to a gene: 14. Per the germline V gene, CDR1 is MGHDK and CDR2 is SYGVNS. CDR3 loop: CASSPRTGPRGDTIYF. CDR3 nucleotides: TGTGCCAGCAGTCCCAGGACAGGGCCTAGAGGGGACACCATATATTTT.

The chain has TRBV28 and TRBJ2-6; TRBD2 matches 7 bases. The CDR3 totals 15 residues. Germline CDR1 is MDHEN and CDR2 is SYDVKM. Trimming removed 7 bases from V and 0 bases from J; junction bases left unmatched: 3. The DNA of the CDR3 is TGTGCCAGCAATGGGGGGGGCTCTGGGGCCAACGTCCTGACTTTC. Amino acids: CASNGGGSGANVLTF.